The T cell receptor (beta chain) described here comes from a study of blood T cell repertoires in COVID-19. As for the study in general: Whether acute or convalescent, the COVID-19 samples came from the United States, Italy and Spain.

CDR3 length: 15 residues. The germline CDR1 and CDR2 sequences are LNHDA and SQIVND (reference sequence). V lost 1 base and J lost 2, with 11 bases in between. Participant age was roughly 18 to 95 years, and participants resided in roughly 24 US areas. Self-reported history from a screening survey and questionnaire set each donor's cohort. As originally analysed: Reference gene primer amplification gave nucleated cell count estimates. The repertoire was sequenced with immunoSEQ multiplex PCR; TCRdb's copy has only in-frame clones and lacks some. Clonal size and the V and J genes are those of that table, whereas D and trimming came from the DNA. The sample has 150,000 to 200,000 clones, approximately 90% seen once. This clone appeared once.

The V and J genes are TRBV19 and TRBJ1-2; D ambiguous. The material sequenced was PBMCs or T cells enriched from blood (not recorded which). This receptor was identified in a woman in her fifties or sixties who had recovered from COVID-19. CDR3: CASSIVADANYGYTF. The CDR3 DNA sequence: TGTGCCAGTAGTATAGTGGCGGATGCCAACTATGGCTACACCTTC.